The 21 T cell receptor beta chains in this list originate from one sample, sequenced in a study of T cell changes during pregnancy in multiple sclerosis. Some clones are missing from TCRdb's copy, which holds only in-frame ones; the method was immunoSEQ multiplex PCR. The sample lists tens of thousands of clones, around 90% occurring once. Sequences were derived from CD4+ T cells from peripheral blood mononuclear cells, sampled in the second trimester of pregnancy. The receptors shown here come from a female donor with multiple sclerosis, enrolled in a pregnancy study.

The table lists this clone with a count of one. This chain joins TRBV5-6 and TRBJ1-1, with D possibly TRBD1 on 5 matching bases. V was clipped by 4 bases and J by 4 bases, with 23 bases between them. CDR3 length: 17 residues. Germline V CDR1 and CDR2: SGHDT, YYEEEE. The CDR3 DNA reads TGTGCCAGCAGCAACTACAGGATTCGACCCACCATCACTGAAGCTTTCTTT. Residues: CASSNYRIRPTITEAFF. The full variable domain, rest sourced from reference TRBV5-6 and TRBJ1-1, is DAGVTQSPTHLIKTRGQQVTLRCSPKSGHDTVSWYQQALGQGPQFIFQYYEEEERQRGNFPDRFSGHQFPNYSSELNVNALLLGDSALYLCASSNYRIRPTITEAFFGQGTRLTVV.

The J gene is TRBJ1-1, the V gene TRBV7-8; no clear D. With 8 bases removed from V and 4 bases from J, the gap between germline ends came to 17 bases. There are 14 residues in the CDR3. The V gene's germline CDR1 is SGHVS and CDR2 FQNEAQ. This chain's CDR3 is CASHSQVLGTEAFF. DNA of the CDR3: TGTGCCAGCCATTCTCAGGTGTTGGGCACTGAAGCTTTCTTT.

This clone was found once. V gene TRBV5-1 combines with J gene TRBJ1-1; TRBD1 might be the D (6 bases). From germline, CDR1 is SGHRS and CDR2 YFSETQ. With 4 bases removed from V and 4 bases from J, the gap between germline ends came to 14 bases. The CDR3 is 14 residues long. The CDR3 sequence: CASSPVGAGTEAFF. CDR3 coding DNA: TGCGCCAGCAGCCCCGTGGGGGCGGGCACTGAAGCTTTCTTT.

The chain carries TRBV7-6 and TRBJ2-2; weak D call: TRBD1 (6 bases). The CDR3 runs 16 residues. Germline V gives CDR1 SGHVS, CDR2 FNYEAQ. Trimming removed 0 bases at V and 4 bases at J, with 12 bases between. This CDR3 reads CASSLARGTGTGELFF. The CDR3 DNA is TGTGCCAGCAGCTTAGCGAGGGGGACGGGCACCGGGGAGCTGTTTTTT. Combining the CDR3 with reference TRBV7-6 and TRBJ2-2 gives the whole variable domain GAGVSQSPRYKVTKRGQDVALRCDPISGHVSLYWYRQALGQGPEFLTYFNYEAQQDKSGLPNDRFSAERPEGSISTLTIQRTEQRDSAMYRCASSLARGTGTGELFFGEGSRLTVL.

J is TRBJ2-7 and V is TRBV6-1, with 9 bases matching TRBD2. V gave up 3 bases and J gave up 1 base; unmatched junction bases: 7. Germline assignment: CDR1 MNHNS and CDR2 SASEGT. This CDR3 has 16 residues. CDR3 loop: CASSDLAGRGSYEQYF. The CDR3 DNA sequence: TGTGCCAGCAGTGATCTAGCGGGGCGGGGATCCTACGAGCAGTACTTC.

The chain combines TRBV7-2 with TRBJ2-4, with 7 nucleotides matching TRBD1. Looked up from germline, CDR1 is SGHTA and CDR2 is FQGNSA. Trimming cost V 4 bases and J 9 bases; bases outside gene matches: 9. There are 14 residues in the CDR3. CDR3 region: CASSSSTGMGIQYF. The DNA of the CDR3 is TGTGCCAGCAGCTCCTCGACAGGGATGGGCATTCAGTACTTC. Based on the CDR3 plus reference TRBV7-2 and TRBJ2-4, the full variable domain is GAGVSQSPSNKVTEKGKDVELRCDPISGHTALYWYRQSLGQGLEFLIYFQGNSAPDKSGLPSDRFSAERTGGSVSTLTIQRTQQEDSAVYLCASSSSTGMGIQYFGAGTRLSVL.

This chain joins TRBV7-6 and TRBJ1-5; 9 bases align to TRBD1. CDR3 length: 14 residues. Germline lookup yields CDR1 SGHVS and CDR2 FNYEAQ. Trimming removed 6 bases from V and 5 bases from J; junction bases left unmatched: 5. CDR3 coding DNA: TGTGCCAGCAGTAACAGGGGGCTGGATCAGCCCCAGCATTTT. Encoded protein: CASSNRGLDQPQHF. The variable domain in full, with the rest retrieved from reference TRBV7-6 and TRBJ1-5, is GAGVSQSPRYKVTKRGQDVALRCDPISGHVSLYWYRQALGQGPEFLTYFNYEAQQDKSGLPNDRFSAERPEGSISTLTIQRTEQRDSAMYRCASSNRGLDQPQHFGDGTRLSIL.

The CDR3 here is CASSPRVREATYEQYF. As DNA, the CDR3 is TGTGCCAGCAGCCCCAGAGTCAGGGAGGCAACCTACGAGCAGTACTTC. The chain has TRBV4-2 and TRBJ2-7; possible D gene TRBD2, 6 bases. V was shortened by 4 bases and J by 2 bases, with 18 bases between the two germline ends. Germline values: CDR1 LGHNA, CDR2 YNFKEQ. The CDR3 is 16 amino acids.

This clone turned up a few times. As DNA, the CDR3 is TGTGCCAGCAGCTTACCCTCTCTAGAAAAACTGTTTTTT. As protein: CASSLPSLEKLFF. The V and J genes are TRBV11-2 and TRBJ1-4; D call uncertain. Trimming cost V 2 bases and J 8 bases, with 9 bases left between them. CDR3 length: 13 amino acids. Looked up from germline, CDR1 is SGHAT and CDR2 is FQNNGV.

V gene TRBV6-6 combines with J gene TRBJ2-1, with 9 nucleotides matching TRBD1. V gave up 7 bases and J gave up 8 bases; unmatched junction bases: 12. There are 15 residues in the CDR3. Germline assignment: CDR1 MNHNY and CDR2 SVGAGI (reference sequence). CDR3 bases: TGTGCCAGCACCACGTCAGGGACAGGGACGGATGAGCAGTTCTTC. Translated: CASTTSGTGTDEQFF.

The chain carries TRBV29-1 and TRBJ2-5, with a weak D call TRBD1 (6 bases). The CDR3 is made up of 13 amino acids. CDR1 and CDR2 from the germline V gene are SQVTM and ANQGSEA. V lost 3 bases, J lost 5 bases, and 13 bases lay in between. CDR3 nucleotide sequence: TGCAGCGTTGATCTACAGGGTGCGGAGACCCAGTACTTC. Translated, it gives CSVDLQGAETQYF.

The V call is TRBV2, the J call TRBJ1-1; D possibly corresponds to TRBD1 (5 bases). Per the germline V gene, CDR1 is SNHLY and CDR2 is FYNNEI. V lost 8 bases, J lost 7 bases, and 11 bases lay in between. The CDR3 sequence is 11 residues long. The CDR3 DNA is TGTGCCAGCTCAGGGTTTGTTGAAGCTTTCTTT. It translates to CASSGFVEAFF.

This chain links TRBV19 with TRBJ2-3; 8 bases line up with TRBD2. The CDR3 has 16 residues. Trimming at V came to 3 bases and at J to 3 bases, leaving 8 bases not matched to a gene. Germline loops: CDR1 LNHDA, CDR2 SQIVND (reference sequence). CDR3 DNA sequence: TGTGCCAGTAGTATGGACGGGGGGGCAGCAACAGATACGCAGTATTTT. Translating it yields CASSMDGGAATDTQYF.

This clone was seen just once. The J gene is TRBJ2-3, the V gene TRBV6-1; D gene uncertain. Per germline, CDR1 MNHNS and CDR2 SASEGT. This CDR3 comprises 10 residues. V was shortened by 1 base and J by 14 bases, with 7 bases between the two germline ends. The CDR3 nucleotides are TGTGCCAGCAGTGAAGTGAGGCTGTATTTT. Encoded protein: CASSEVRLYF.

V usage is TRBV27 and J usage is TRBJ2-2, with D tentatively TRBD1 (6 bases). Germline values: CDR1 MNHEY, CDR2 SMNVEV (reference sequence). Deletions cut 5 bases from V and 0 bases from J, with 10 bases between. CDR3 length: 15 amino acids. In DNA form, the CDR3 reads TGTGCCAGCAGTCGGACAGTTTCGAACACCGGGGAGCTGTTTTTT. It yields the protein CASSRTVSNTGELFF.

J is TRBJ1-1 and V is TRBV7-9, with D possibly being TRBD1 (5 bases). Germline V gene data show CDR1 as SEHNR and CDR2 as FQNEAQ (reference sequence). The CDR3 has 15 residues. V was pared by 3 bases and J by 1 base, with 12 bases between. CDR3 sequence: CASSLGGDRNTEAFF. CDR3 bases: TGTGCCAGCAGCTTGGGGGGTGATAGGAACACTGAAGCTTTCTTT.

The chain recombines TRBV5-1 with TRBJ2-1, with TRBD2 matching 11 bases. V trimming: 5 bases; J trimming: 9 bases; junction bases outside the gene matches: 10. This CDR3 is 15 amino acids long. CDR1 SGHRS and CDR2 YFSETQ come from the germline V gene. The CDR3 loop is CASSPTSGRIVEQFF. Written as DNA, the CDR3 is TGCGCCAGCAGTCCCACTAGCGGGAGAATAGTTGAGCAGTTCTTC.

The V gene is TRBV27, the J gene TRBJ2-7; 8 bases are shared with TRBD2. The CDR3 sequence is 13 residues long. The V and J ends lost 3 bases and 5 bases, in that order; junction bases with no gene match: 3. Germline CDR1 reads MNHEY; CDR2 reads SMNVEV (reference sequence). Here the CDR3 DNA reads TGTGCCAGCAGTTTCCGGGAGGGGGACGAGCAGTACTTC. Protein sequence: CASSFREGDEQYF.

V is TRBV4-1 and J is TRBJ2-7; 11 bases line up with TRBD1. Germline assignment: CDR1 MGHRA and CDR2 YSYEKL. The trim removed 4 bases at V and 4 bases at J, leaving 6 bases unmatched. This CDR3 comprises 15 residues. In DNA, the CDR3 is TGCGCCAGCAGCCTCTGGGACAGGGGGGAATACGAGCAGTACTTC. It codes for CASSLWDRGEYEQYF.

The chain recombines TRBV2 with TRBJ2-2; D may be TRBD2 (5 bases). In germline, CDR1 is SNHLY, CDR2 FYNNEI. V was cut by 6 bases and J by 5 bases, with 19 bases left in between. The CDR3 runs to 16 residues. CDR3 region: CASSPDGLGRTGELFF. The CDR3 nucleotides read TGTGCCAGCAGCCCGGACGGGTTGGGGAGAACCGGGGAGCTGTTTTTT.

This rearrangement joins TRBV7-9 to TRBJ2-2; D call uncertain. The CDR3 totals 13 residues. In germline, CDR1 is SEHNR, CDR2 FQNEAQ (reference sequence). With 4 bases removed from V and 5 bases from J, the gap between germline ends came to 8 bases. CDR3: CASSSSRTGELFF. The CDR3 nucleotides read TGTGCCAGCAGCTCCTCGAGAACCGGGGAGCTGTTTTTT.